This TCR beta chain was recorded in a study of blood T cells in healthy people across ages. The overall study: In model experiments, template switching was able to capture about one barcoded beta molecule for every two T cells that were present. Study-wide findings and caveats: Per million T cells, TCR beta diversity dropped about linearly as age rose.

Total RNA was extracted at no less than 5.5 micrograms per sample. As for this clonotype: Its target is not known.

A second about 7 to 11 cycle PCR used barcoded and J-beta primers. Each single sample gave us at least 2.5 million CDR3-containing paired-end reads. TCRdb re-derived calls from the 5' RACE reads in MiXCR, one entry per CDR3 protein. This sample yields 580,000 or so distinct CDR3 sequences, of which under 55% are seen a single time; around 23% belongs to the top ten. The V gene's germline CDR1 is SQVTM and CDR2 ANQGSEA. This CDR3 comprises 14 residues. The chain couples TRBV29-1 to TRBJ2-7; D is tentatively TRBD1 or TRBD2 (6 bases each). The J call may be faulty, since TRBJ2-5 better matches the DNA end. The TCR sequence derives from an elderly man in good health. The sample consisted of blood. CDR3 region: CSVKGGPGPETQYF. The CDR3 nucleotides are TGCAGCGTTAAAGGGGGGCCGGGGCCAGAGACCCAGTACTTC.